Listed below are T cell receptor beta chains from one sample, sequenced in a study of tumor-infiltrating lymphocytes in localized non-small cell lung cancer. Here immunoSEQ multiplex PCR was the method, and the copy in TCRdb shows in-frame clones only, minus some. The sample lists 12,000 or so clones; just over 85% were seen once. Sample: lung tumor tissue. These receptors were obtained from a human donor with non-small cell lung cancer. The CDR3 runs from the conserved cysteine through the conserved F or W. The D gene is left open where the match is weak. Size values are once, few and many counts, or a class for expanded clones, and some rows have none.

J: TRBJ1-3
D: NA
V: TRBV2
size: NA
CDR3: CASSRAPGTGNTIYF
DNA: TGTGCCAGCAGTCGAGCTCCGGGAACTGGAAACACCATATATTTT

J: TRBJ2-7
D: NA
V: TRBV10-1
size: NA
CDR3: CASSELRDPHEQYF
DNA: TGCGCCAGCAGTGAATTGCGGGATCCCCACGAGCAGTACTTC

J: TRBJ1-1
D: NA
V: TRBV25-1
size: NA
CDR3: CASSENGVLKAFF
DNA: TGTGCCAGCAGTGAAAACGGGGTCCTGAAAGCTTTCTTT

J: TRBJ2-5
D: TRBD2
V: TRBV5-6
size: NA
CDR3: CASSLGRERGTQYF
DNA: TGTGCCAGCAGCTTAGGGCGGGAGAGGGGGACCCAGTACTTC

J: TRBJ1-5
D: NA
V: TRBV4-1
size: NA
CDR3: CASSQEVFSKSSQHF
DNA: TGCGCCAGCAGCCAAGAAGTTTTCTCCAAGAGCTCCCAGCATTTT

J: TRBJ1-1
D: NA
V: TRBV18
size: NA
CDR3: CASSSLRENTEAFF
DNA: TGTGCCAGCTCATCCCTCCGGGAAAACACTGAAGCTTTCTTT

J: TRBJ1-3
D: NA
V: TRBV6-6
size: once
CDR3: CASRDTRYSGNTIYF
DNA: TGTGCCAGCAGGGACACCCGGTACTCTGGAAACACCATATATTTT

J: TRBJ1-1
D: NA
V: TRBV5-1
size: NA
CDR3: CASSLDTVTTEAFF
DNA: TGCGCCAGCAGCTTGGATACAGTTACCACTGAAGCTTTCTTT

J: TRBJ2-4
D: NA
V: TRBV6-6
size: NA
CDR3: CASTSQGENIQYF
DNA: TGTGCCAGCACCAGCCAAGGAGAAAACATTCAGTACTTC

J: TRBJ2-7
D: TRBD1
V: TRBV28
size: NA
CDR3: CASGLGYGTGEPGQYF
DNA: TGTGCCAGCGGGCTTGGGTACGGGACAGGAGAACCGGGGCAGTACTTC

J: TRBJ2-1
D: TRBD2
V: TRBV4-2
size: NA
CDR3: CASSPYLAGGGGNEQFF
DNA: TGTGCCAGCAGCCCTTACCTAGCGGGAGGAGGGGGGAATGAGCAGTTCTTC

J: TRBJ2-3
D: TRBD2
V: TRBV10-3
size: NA
CDR3: CAISESPTSGSLHTQYF
DNA: TGTGCCATCAGTGAGTCGCCAACTAGCGGGAGTCTCCATACGCAGTATTTT

J: TRBJ1-1
D: NA
V: TRBV5-4
size: NA
CDR3: CASSLRPWNTEAFF
DNA: TGTGCCAGCAGCTTGCGCCCGTGGAACACTGAAGCTTTCTTT

J: TRBJ1-1
D: TRBD1
V: TRBV29-1
size: NA
CDR3: CSVYGTANTEAFF
DNA: TGCAGCGTTTACGGGACAGCGAACACTGAAGCTTTCTTT

J: TRBJ2-3
D: NA
V: TRBV2
size: NA
CDR3: CASSARGSSADTQYF
DNA: TGTGCCAGCAGCGCACGGGGGAGTTCAGCAGATACGCAGTATTTT

J: TRBJ1-1
D: NA
V: TRBV5-1
size: few
CDR3: CASSGDGGGYTEAFF
DNA: TGCGCCAGCAGCGGCGACGGGGGAGGGTACACTGAAGCTTTCTTT

J: TRBJ2-3
D: TRBD2
V: TRBV18
size: NA
CDR3: CASSLRESGDTQYF
DNA: TGTGCCAGCTCATTGCGGGAGAGCGGGGATACGCAGTATTTT

J: TRBJ2-7
D: TRBD1
V: TRBV6-5
size: NA
CDR3: CASSYAGQGSEQYF
DNA: TGTGCCAGCAGTTACGCAGGACAGGGGAGCGAGCAGTACTTC

J: TRBJ1-2
D: NA
V: TRBV28
size: NA
CDR3: CASSLDVRFYGYTF
DNA: TGTGCCAGCAGTTTAGACGTTCGGTTCTATGGCTACACCTTC

J: TRBJ2-5
D: TRBD2
V: TRBV15
size: NA
CDR3: CATSLAGIETQYF
DNA: TGTGCCACCAGCTTAGCGGGAATAGAGACCCAGTACTTC

J: TRBJ1-2
D: NA
V: TRBV7-9
size: NA
CDR3: CASSRLGTFAF
DNA: TGTGCCAGCAGTCGTCTCGGGACGTTCGCCTTC

J: TRBJ2-5
D: TRBD2
V: TRBV7-3
size: few
CDR3: CASSWTSGRETQYF
DNA: TGTGCCAGCAGCTGGACTAGCGGGAGGGAGACCCAGTACTTC

J: TRBJ2-6
D: TRBD1
V: TRBV29-1
size: NA
CDR3: CSVEDGYRGASGANVLTF
DNA: TGCAGCGTTGAAGATGGGTACAGGGGGGCGTCTGGGGCCAACGTCCTGACTTTC

J: TRBJ1-1
D: NA
V: TRBV2
size: NA
CDR3: CASTLRYSDTEAFF
DNA: TGTGCCAGCACCTTAAGGTACAGCGACACTGAAGCTTTCTTT

J: TRBJ1-2
D: NA
V: TRBV5-1
size: once
CDR3: CASSLESSNYGYTF
DNA: TGCGCCAGCAGCTTGGAGTCTTCCAACTATGGCTACACCTTC

J: TRBJ2-7
D: TRBD1
V: TRBV19
size: NA
CDR3: CASSIPRGTGSYEQYF
DNA: TGTGCCAGTAGTATACCTCGTGGGACAGGGTCCTACGAGCAGTACTTC

J: TRBJ2-3
D: TRBD2
V: TRBV6-1
size: NA
CDR3: CASSPLAGRDTQYF
DNA: TGTGCCAGCAGTCCTTTAGCGGGCCGAGATACGCAGTATTTT

J: TRBJ1-5
D: TRBD1
V: TRBV6-1
size: NA
CDR3: CASRGRGHNQPQHF
DNA: TGTGCCAGCAGGGGCAGGGGGCACAATCAGCCCCAGCATTTT

J: TRBJ2-6
D: TRBD1
V: TRBV4-2
size: NA
CDR3: CASSHPAGGGGANVLTF
DNA: TGTGCCAGCAGCCATCCCGCAGGGGGCGGTGGGGCCAACGTCCTGACTTTC

J: TRBJ2-2
D: NA
V: TRBV28
size: NA
CDR3: CASSTYTGELFF
DNA: TGTGCCAGCAGTACCTACACCGGGGAGCTGTTTTTT